These 8 T cell receptor beta chains originate from one sample sequenced in a study of T cells after yellow fever vaccination. Using its own MiXCR run on the 5' RACE reads, TCRdb lists one record per CDR3 protein. The sample includes under 600,000 distinct CDR3 sequences, 21% of them seen just once. The sequencing used PBMCs, collected approximately 22 days after the first yellow fever vaccination. Source of these receptors: a man aged 18-30 years who received the YFV17D yellow fever vaccine.

This clonotype was observed a few times. The chain uses TRBV24-1 and TRBJ2-1, with D unresolved. Trimming shortened V by 3 bases and J by 8 bases, and 10 bases separated the two germline ends. There are 13 residues in the CDR3. CDR1 is KGHDR and CDR2 is SFDVKD in the germline V gene. The CDR3, as DNA: TGTGCCACCAGTGATCCTAGAGCAGATGAGCAGTTCTTC. It is translated as CATSDPRADEQFF.

The rearrangement joins TRBV7-6 to TRBJ1-4, with D possibly TRBD1 on 5 matching bases. V was trimmed by 5 bases and J by 4 bases, leaving 8 bases between them. The germline V gene encodes CDR1 SGHVS and CDR2 FNYEAQ. This CDR3 is 13 amino acids long. Written as DNA, the CDR3 is TGTGCCAGCAGCCACAGGAATAATGAAAAACTGTTTTTT. It specifies CASSHRNNEKLFF.

The chain recombines TRBV5-6 with TRBJ2-7, with D hard to call. V shed 0 bases and J shed 2 bases, with 6 bases lying between them. Germline CDR1 reads SGHDT; CDR2 reads YYEEEE. This CDR3 contains 13 residues. The CDR3 is CASSLVGTYEQYV. CDR3 in DNA: TGTGCCAGCAGCTTGGTTGGGACCTACGAGCAGTACGTC.

This clonotype came up once. The gene calls are TRBV4-1 and TRBJ1-6; 9 positions match TRBD1. This CDR3 contains 16 residues. Germline loops: CDR1 MGHRA, CDR2 YSYEKL. V was pared by 5 bases and J by 1 base, with 3 bases of the junction left unmatched. The CDR3 DNA is TGCGCCAGCAGCACGGGACAGGGATCCTATAATTCACCCCTCCACTTT. This sequence encodes CASSTGQGSYNSPLHF.

The V and J genes are TRBV6-2 or TRBV6-3 and TRBJ2-3; possibly TRBD1 or TRBD2 for D (6 bases each). This CDR3 comprises 14 residues. From germline, CDR1 is MNHEY and CDR2 SVGEGT. V was shortened by 4 bases and J by 4 bases, with 12 bases between the two germline ends. The CDR3 here is CASSLMGGADTQYF. In DNA form, the CDR3 reads TGTGCCAGCAGTTTAATGGGGGGCGCAGATACGCAGTATTTT.

The genes are TRBV11-1 and TRBJ2-6, with 9 positions matching TRBD1. The V segment lost 5 bases and the J segment 0 bases; nucleotides outside the gene matches: 11. Germline values: CDR1 SGHAT, CDR2 FQDESV (reference sequence). CDR3 length equals 19 residues. Here the CDR3 reads CASSTRFGTGISGANVLTF. In nucleotides, the CDR3 is TGTGCCAGCAGCACTCGATTTGGGACAGGGATCTCTGGGGCCAACGTCCTGACTTTC.

The genes are TRBV4-2 and TRBJ2-3; 7 bases align to TRBD2. The CDR3 loop spans 16 amino acids. Germline V CDR1 and CDR2: LGHNA, YNFKEQ. Losses at the gene ends were 3 bases for V and 2 bases for J; bases not matched to a gene: 8. The CDR3 sequence is CASSHGGLRNTDTQYF. The CDR3 DNA follows: TGTGCCAGCAGCCACGGGGGACTACGTAACACAGATACGCAGTATTTT.

This chain joins TRBV30 and TRBJ2-7, with D possibly matching TRBD2 (7 bases). Looked up from germline, CDR1 is GTSNPN and CDR2 is SVGIG (reference sequence). V lost 5 bases and J 6 bases, leaving 14 bases between the germline ends. This CDR3 comprises 12 residues. The CDR3 here is CAWESGGREQYF. The CDR3, as DNA: TGTGCCTGGGAGTCGGGGGGCCGCGAGCAGTACTTC.